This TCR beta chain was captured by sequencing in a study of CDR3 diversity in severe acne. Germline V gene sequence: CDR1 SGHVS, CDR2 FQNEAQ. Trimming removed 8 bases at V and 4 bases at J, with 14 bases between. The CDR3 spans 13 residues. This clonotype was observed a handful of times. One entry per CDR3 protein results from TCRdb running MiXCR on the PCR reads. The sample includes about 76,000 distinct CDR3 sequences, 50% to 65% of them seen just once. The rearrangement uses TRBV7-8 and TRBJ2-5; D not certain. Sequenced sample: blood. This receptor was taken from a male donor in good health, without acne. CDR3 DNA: TGTGCCAGCGCCCTCAACGGCGCAGAGACCCAGTACTTC. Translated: CASALNGAETQYF.